This TCR beta chain was observed in a study of PD-1 blockade in classical Hodgkin lymphoma. Using immunoSEQ multiplex PCR, the repertoire was profiled, and TCRdb retains in-frame clones only, with some absent. The table shows about 46,000 clones, with 73% occurring only once. As regards this clone: As yet, its antigen is unknown.

All patients relapsed after autologous stem cell transplantation, and brentuximab vedotin exposure varied. The V gene lost 7 bases and the J gene lost 4 bases, with 19 bases spanning the gap. Germline values: CDR1 MNHNS, CDR2 SASEGT. CDR3 length: 15 residues. General study points: Among the patients, those starting nivolumab under 1 year after ASCT were excluded. CD4+ TCR diversity rose significantly by C4D1, and CD8+ TCR diversity did not. Baseline diversity in complete responders resembled that of newly diagnosed patients.

This receptor was taken from a human donor with classical Hodgkin lymphoma. Sequences were derived from peripheral blood mononuclear cells (PBMCs), sampled at baseline. This chain links TRBV6-1 with TRBJ1-2; weak D call: TRBD1 (5 bases). In DNA form, the CDR3 reads TGTGCCAGCACCCCCAGCCCAGGGACGATCTATGGCTACACCTTC. It yields the protein CASTPSPGTIYGYTF.